The 26 T cell receptor beta chains given below trace back to one sample, sequenced in a study of chemoradiotherapy in HPV16-positive cancers. TCRdb keeps only in-frame clones here, not all; method: immunoSEQ multiplex PCR. The repertoire holds thousands of clones, with more than 85% as singletons. The specimen comprised tumor tissue, sampled from a patient who underwent chemoradiotherapy. The origin of the receptors is a human donor with HPV-associated anogenital cancer.

V is TRBV7-2 and J is TRBJ2-1; TRBD1 is a possible D gene (5 bases). The CDR3 has 15 amino acids. The germline CDR1 and CDR2 sequences are SGHTA and FQGNSA. V shed 1 base and J shed 4 bases, with 11 bases lying between them. The CDR3 protein is CASSLVKGVYNEQFF. For the CDR3, the DNA is TGTGCCAGCAGCTTAGTGAAAGGGGTGTACAATGAGCAGTTCTTC.

The chain combines TRBV7-9 with TRBJ1-1; TRBD1 is a possible D gene (5 bases). V lost 2 bases, J lost 5 bases, and 12 bases lay in between. Per the germline V gene, CDR1 is SEHNR and CDR2 is FQNEAQ (reference sequence). The CDR3 extends over 14 amino acids. The CDR3 sequence is CASSLQGFRTEAFF. The CDR3 nucleotides read TGTGCCAGCAGCTTACAGGGATTTCGGACTGAAGCTTTCTTT.

This chain links TRBV27 with TRBJ1-2, with D possibly matching TRBD1 (5 bases). Germline lookup yields CDR1 MNHEY and CDR2 SMNVEV (reference sequence). CDR3 size: 14 residues. V was shortened by 5 bases and J by 5 bases, with 15 bases between the two germline ends. The CDR3 sequence is CASSPWGGRYGYTF. CDR3 sequence (DNA): TGTGCCAGCAGTCCCTGGGGGGGACGGTATGGCTACACCTTC.

The rearrangement uses TRBV7-3 and TRBJ2-5, with D possibly being TRBD1 (6 bases). This CDR3 has 17 amino acids. Germline values: CDR1 SGHTA, CDR2 FQGTGA. V was cut by 0 bases and J by 4 bases, with 18 bases left in between. CDR3 protein: CASSLTSGDVQGETQYF. Here the CDR3 DNA reads TGTGCCAGCAGCTTAACGTCAGGGGACGTTCAGGGAGAGACCCAGTACTTC.

The CDR3 nucleotides read TGTGCCAGCAGTTTCTCGATAGGGACTAGCGGACACAATGAGCAGTTCTTC. Translated: CASSFSIGTSGHNEQFF. The V call is TRBV27, the J call TRBJ2-1, with TRBD2 matching over 11 bases. The junction had 9 bases not matched to a gene; V was cut back by 3 bases and J by 5 bases. The CDR3 length is 17 residues. Germline V gives CDR1 MNHEY, CDR2 SMNVEV (reference sequence).

V gene TRBV21-1 combines with J gene TRBJ2-7; the table's D gene call, TRBD2, was not cross checked with the DNA. TRBV21-1 is tagged as a pseudogene. This CDR3 is built from 18 residues. Written as DNA, the CDR3 is TGTGCCAGCAGCAAAGGGACGGCTAGCGGGACCTGCTCCTACGAGCAGTACTTC. Its translation: CASSKGTASGTCSYEQYF.

This clone was found once. The chain employs TRBV7-2 and TRBJ2-1; 7 nucleotides line up with TRBD1. The CDR3 is 13 amino acids. Unmatched junction bases numbered 2, after V lost 3 bases and J lost 6 bases. Germline CDR1 reads SGHTA; CDR2 reads FQGNSA. CDR3 bases: TGTGCCAGCAGCTTTACAGGGGTCAATGAGCAGTTCTTC. Translated: CASSFTGVNEQFF.

This clone was seen a single time. The chain combines TRBV5-1 with TRBJ1-1; D is uncertain. The germline gives CDR1 SGHRS, CDR2 YFSETQ. V gave up 0 bases and J gave up 5 bases, with 11 bases separating them. The CDR3 totals 14 residues. In nucleotides, the CDR3 is TGCGCCAGCAGCTTGGGGTTCGGAGCGACTGAAGCTTTCTTT. Residues: CASSLGFGATEAFF.

J is TRBJ2-2 and V is TRBV11-3, with 7 bases lining up with TRBD2. The CDR3 contains 15 residues. The V gene's germline CDR1 is SGHNT and CDR2 YENEEA. V lost 1 base to trimming and J lost 4 bases; unmatched junction nucleotides: 3. The CDR3 spells CASSLGSGGTGELFF. CDR3 sequence (DNA): TGTGCCAGCAGCTTAGGGTCGGGAGGCACCGGGGAGCTGTTTTTT.

The rearrangement uses TRBV4-2 and TRBJ2-3; D is unresolved. V gave up 0 bases and J gave up 4 bases, with 11 bases separating them. This CDR3 contains 15 residues. CDR1 and CDR2 (germline): LGHNA, YNFKEQ. Here the CDR3 DNA reads TGTGCCAGCAGCCAAGAAGGAGCGAGTTCAGATACGCAGTATTTT. Translated, it gives CASSQEGASSDTQYF.

The chain joins TRBV27 to TRBJ1-1, with D possibly being TRBD1 (6 bases). The germline gives CDR1 MNHEY, CDR2 SMNVEV (reference sequence). This CDR3 is built from 13 residues. Between the trimmed V and J ends, which lost 6 bases and 4 bases, there was a span of 12 bases. The CDR3 sequence is CASSARTVTEAFF. Here the CDR3 DNA reads TGTGCCAGCAGCGCTAGGACAGTCACTGAAGCTTTCTTT.

This clone was seen only a few times. The V and J genes are TRBV28 and TRBJ2-7; 7 bases match TRBD1. V lost 5 bases to trimming and J lost 8 bases; unmatched junction nucleotides: 9. Germline loops: CDR1 MDHEN, CDR2 SYDVKM. The CDR3 totals 13 residues. CDR3: CASSRPGQPKQYF. DNA of the CDR3: TGTGCCAGCAGTCGACCGGGACAGCCAAAGCAGTACTTC.

This chain's CDR3 is CASRNRRDTFEGEAFF. In DNA, the CDR3 is TGTGCCAGCAGGAATAGGCGGGACACCTTTGAGGGTGAAGCTTTCTTT. V and J are TRBV7-9 and TRBJ1-1, with D maybe TRBD1 (6 bases). Germline CDR1 is SEHNR and CDR2 is FQNEAQ (reference sequence). This CDR3 contains 16 residues. Trimming cost V 6 bases and J 7 bases, with 24 bases left between them.

The chain's CDR3 is CASSLATKLWTNGYTF. The DNA of the CDR3 is TGTGCCAGCAGTTTGGCCACCAAATTGTGGACAAATGGCTACACCTTC. The genes are TRBV28 and TRBJ1-2, with D maybe TRBD1 (5 bases). CDR1 and CDR2 (germline): MDHEN, SYDVKM. The CDR3 is made up of 16 amino acids. V was cut by 3 bases and J by 6 bases, with 20 bases left in between.

This chain joins TRBV7-6 and TRBJ1-2; D is ambiguous. V was clipped by 1 base and J by 1 base, with 19 bases between them. CDR3 length equals 18 residues. The V gene's germline CDR1 is SGHVS and CDR2 FNYEAQ. CDR3 sequence reads: CASSLVSRWQSDNYGYTF. The CDR3 nucleotides are TGTGCCAGCAGCTTAGTCTCAAGGTGGCAGTCCGATAACTATGGCTACACCTTC.

This clone occurred a few times. The chain combines TRBV20-1 with TRBJ1-1; tentatively, D is TRBD1 (5 bases). CDR3 length: 10 amino acids. Trimming removed 6 bases at V and 5 bases at J, with 7 bases between. CDR1 DFQATT and CDR2 SNEGSKA come from the germline V gene (reference sequence). CDR3 in amino acids: CSARETEAFF. CDR3 nucleotide sequence: TGCAGTGCCAGGGAAACTGAAGCTTTCTTT.

V is TRBV11-2 and J is TRBJ1-4, with unresolved D. CDR3 size: 17 residues. The V and J ends lost 0 bases and 5 bases respectively, with 16 bases between them. Germline loops: CDR1 SGHAT, CDR2 FQNNGV. The chain's CDR3 is CASSLDVMGFGNEKLFF. DNA of the CDR3: TGTGCCAGCAGCTTAGACGTTATGGGGTTTGGGAATGAAAAACTGTTTTTT.

This chain uses TRBV4-1 with TRBJ2-1; TRBD2 aligns across 14 bases. Germline CDR1 is MGHRA and CDR2 is YSYEKL. The CDR3 extends over 15 amino acids. The junction had 3 bases not matched to a gene; V was cut back by 6 bases and J by 5 bases. CDR3 in DNA: TGCGCCAGCAGGAAGGGACTAGCGGGAGACAATGAGCAGTTCTTC. It is translated as CASRKGLAGDNEQFF.

This chain uses TRBV7-2 with TRBJ1-4; 7 bases align to TRBD1. J was trimmed by 5 bases and V by 0 bases; bases with no gene match: 3. The CDR3 covers 15 residues. Germline V gene lookup returns CDR1 SGHTA and CDR2 FQGNSA. The CDR3 spells CASSLAGTANEKLFF. The CDR3 nucleotides read TGTGCCAGCAGCTTAGCGGGGACAGCAAATGAAAAACTGTTTTTT.

The gene calls are TRBV27 and TRBJ1-1; possibly TRBD1 for D (5 bases). V was shortened by 4 bases and J by 2 bases, with 8 bases between the two germline ends. The CDR3 covers 13 residues. Germline CDR1 reads MNHEY; CDR2 reads SMNVEV (reference sequence). The CDR3 reads CASSSDKNTEAFF. In nucleotides, the CDR3 is TGTGCCAGCAGTTCGGACAAAAACACTGAAGCTTTCTTT.

The rearrangement links TRBV28 to TRBJ2-3, with 16 bases aligning to TRBD2. The CDR3 has 19 amino acids. J gave up 4 bases and V 10 bases, and 17 bases lay outside the gene matches. Germline CDR1 and CDR2: MDHEN and SYDVKM. The CDR3: CATYQRGLAGGPRADTQYF. As DNA, the CDR3 is TGTGCCACCTACCAAAGGGGACTAGCGGGGGGGCCTAGAGCAGATACGCAGTATTTT.

This clone was detected once. The identical CDR3 is also encoded by other nucleotide sequences in the sample. This chain uses TRBV7-2 with TRBJ2-3, with a possible D match to TRBD1 (5 bases). The V end lost 0 bases, the J end lost 2 bases, and 6 bases lay between the germline ends. Germline CDR1 reads SGHTA; CDR2 reads FQGNSA. The CDR3 sequence is 14 residues long. CDR3: CASSLAGATDTQYF. The CDR3 DNA sequence: TGTGCCAGCAGCTTAGCTGGGGCCACAGATACGCAGTATTTT.

The rearrangement uses TRBV7-2 and TRBJ1-6, with D possibly being TRBD1 (6 bases). Between the trimmed V and J ends, which lost 6 bases and 8 bases, there was a span of 23 bases. CDR1 and CDR2 (germline): SGHTA, FQGNSA. The CDR3 is made up of 17 amino acids. In DNA, the CDR3 is TGTGCCAGCAGGCAAAGGGGGGGGGCAGACCTACATTCACCCCTCCACTTT. This encodes CASRQRGGADLHSPLHF.

This chain uses TRBV2 with TRBJ2-7; the match to TRBD2 covers 7 bases. CDR3 length equals 13 residues. Germline CDR1 and CDR2: SNHLY and FYNNEI. With 8 bases clipped from V and 5 bases from J, the junction kept 9 bases outside the gene matches. CDR3 residues: CASEGRANDEQYF. As DNA, the CDR3 is TGTGCCAGCGAGGGGAGGGCTAACGACGAGCAGTACTTC.

This chain connects TRBV9 to TRBJ1-3; no reliable D call. CDR1 is SGDLS and CDR2 is YYNGEE in the germline V gene. The germline V and J ends were trimmed by 0 bases and 0 bases, with 7 bases remaining between them. The CDR3 covers 15 residues. CDR3 protein: CASSVDLLSGNTIYF. The CDR3 DNA reads TGTGCCAGCAGCGTAGATCTCCTCTCTGGAAACACCATATATTTT.

The rearrangement links TRBV28 to TRBJ2-7; 9 nucleotides align to TRBD1. The CDR3 is 16 residues long. Germline lookup yields CDR1 MDHEN and CDR2 SYDVKM. J lost 3 bases, V lost 6 bases, and 12 bases had no gene match. For the CDR3, the DNA is TGTGCCAGCAGGAAACAGGGGGCGCTGGGCCTCTACGAGCAGTACTTC. It yields the protein CASRKQGALGLYEQYF.